This is a list of T cell receptor beta chains from one sample in a study of regulatory T cells in long-lasting Graves disease. TCRdb reanalysed the multiplex PCR reads using MiXCR and keeps one entry per CDR3 protein. Here the sample spans about 330,000 distinct CDR3 sequences, around 16% being singletons. These records were also assigned to another study, of T cells in Graves' hyperthyroidism and ophthalmopathy.

This sample comprised peripheral blood mononuclear cells (PBMCs), obtained at new diagnosis, from a patient treated with antithyroid drugs. These receptors were obtained from a woman under 30 with Graves disease. The CDR3 runs from the conserved cysteine through the conserved F or W. The order of the fields is V gene, J gene, clone size, D gene, CDR3 DNA, CDR3 protein. D genes are given only for firm matches. Clone size is not always given. Where it is, it says once, few, many or a class for expanded clones.

v_call: TRBV6-2/TRBV6-3
j_call: TRBJ2-1
clone_size: NA
d_call: NA
cdr3_nt: TGTGCCAGCAGTCGGGGAAGGGGAAGTCCACAGTCCTACAATGAGCAGTTCTTC
cdr3_aa: CASSRGRGSPQSYNEQFF

v_call: TRBV7-2
j_call: TRBJ2-7
clone_size: many
d_call: TRBD2
cdr3_nt: TGTGCCAGCAGCTTAAGTCTAGCGGCCAAGGGGGAGCAGTACTTC
cdr3_aa: CASSLSLAAKGEQYF

v_call: TRBV6-1
j_call: TRBJ2-2
clone_size: NA
d_call: TRBD2
cdr3_nt: TGTGCCAGCAGTGAAAGCCAACTAGCGGGAGACCTCGGGGAGCTGTTTTTT
cdr3_aa: CASSESQLAGDLGELFF

v_call: TRBV2
j_call: TRBJ2-2
clone_size: many
d_call: NA
cdr3_nt: TGTGCCAGCAGTGACCTAACGAACACCGGGGAGCTGTTTTTT
cdr3_aa: CASSDLTNTGELFF

v_call: TRBV5-1
j_call: TRBJ1-5
clone_size: few
d_call: NA
cdr3_nt: TGCGCCAGCAGCTTCCCAGACCAGGGGTTTAGCAATCAGCCCCAGCATTTT
cdr3_aa: CASSFPDQGFSNQPQHF

v_call: TRBV18
j_call: TRBJ2-7
clone_size: many
d_call: TRBD2
cdr3_nt: TGTGCCAGCTCACCAGCCGCTAGCGGGAGTCCGGATGAGCAGTACTTC
cdr3_aa: CASSPAASGSPDEQYF

v_call: TRBV11-1
j_call: TRBJ1-6
clone_size: many
d_call: NA
cdr3_nt: TGTGCCAGCAGCGCCTACCCGGTAGGACAGAAGAGCTCCTATAATTCACCCCTCCACTTT
cdr3_aa: CASSAYPVGQKSSYNSPLHF

v_call: TRBV10-3
j_call: TRBJ1-1
clone_size: many
d_call: TRBD1
cdr3_nt: TGTGCCATCAGTGGGACAGGGAACACTGAAGCTTTCTTT
cdr3_aa: CAISGTGNTEAFF

v_call: TRBV4-1
j_call: TRBJ2-5
clone_size: few
d_call: TRBD2
cdr3_nt: TGCGCCAGCAGCCACGTACCCCATGCGGGGGGTGGAGAGACCCAGTACTTC
cdr3_aa: CASSHVPHAGGGETQYF

v_call: TRBV19
j_call: TRBJ2-3
clone_size: many
d_call: NA
cdr3_nt: TGTGCCAGCAGCACCAGGGGGGGGACAGATACGCAGTATTTT
cdr3_aa: CASSTRGGTDTQYF

v_call: TRBV12-3/TRBV12-4
j_call: TRBJ1-4
clone_size: few
d_call: NA
cdr3_nt: TGTGCCAGCAGTCCCGAGGGGGGTTCTGGTGAAAAACTGTTTTTT
cdr3_aa: CASSPEGGSGEKLFF

v_call: TRBV4-1
j_call: TRBJ2-3
clone_size: NA
d_call: NA
cdr3_nt: TGCGCCAGCAGCCAAGATCAGGCAGCCTTCGGCACAGATACGCAGTATTTT
cdr3_aa: CASSQDQAAFGTDTQYF

v_call: TRBV6-5
j_call: TRBJ2-1
clone_size: few
d_call: NA
cdr3_nt: TGTGCCAGCAGTTACTCGAGTAACCCCTACAATGAGCAGTTCTTC
cdr3_aa: CASSYSSNPYNEQFF

v_call: TRBV7-8
j_call: TRBJ2-1
clone_size: many
d_call: NA
cdr3_nt: TGTGCCAGCAGCTACCAGACAGGGGTCTTTGCGGGAGAGGAGTACAATGAGCAGTTCTTC
cdr3_aa: CASSYQTGVFAGEEYNEQFF

v_call: TRBV29-1
j_call: TRBJ2-5
clone_size: many
d_call: NA
cdr3_nt: TGCAGCGTAGAACGGGGGCAGGAGACCCAGTACTTC
cdr3_aa: CSVERGQETQYF

v_call: TRBV27
j_call: TRBJ2-1
clone_size: many
d_call: NA
cdr3_nt: TGTGCCAGCAGTTTATTGGTGAACAATGAGCAGTTCTTC
cdr3_aa: CASSLLVNNEQFF

v_call: TRBV3-1
j_call: TRBJ1-6
clone_size: many
d_call: TRBD1
cdr3_nt: TGTGCCAGCAGCTTGGACAGGGCAAATTCACCCCTCCACTTT
cdr3_aa: CASSLDRANSPLHF

v_call: TRBV28
j_call: TRBJ1-1
clone_size: many
d_call: TRBD1
cdr3_nt: TGTGCCAGCACCCAGGAGGGGACATCAGGGGGCTGGTCTGAAGCTTTCTTT
cdr3_aa: CASTQEGTSGGWSEAFF

v_call: TRBV29-1
j_call: TRBJ1-2
clone_size: many
d_call: TRBD1
cdr3_nt: TGCAGCGTCATTACCGGGACAGGGGACTATGGCTACACCTTC
cdr3_aa: CSVITGTGDYGYTF

v_call: TRBV12-3/TRBV12-4
j_call: TRBJ2-1
clone_size: many
d_call: TRBD2
cdr3_nt: TGTGCCAGCAGCCCGGGACTAGCGGGGGCGAATGAGCAGTTCTTC
cdr3_aa: CASSPGLAGANEQFF

v_call: TRBV19
j_call: TRBJ2-1
clone_size: few
d_call: TRBD2
cdr3_nt: TGTGCCAGTAGTCTTGCGGGAGAGTGGGATGAGCAGTTCTTC
cdr3_aa: CASSLAGEWDEQFF

v_call: TRBV4-1
j_call: TRBJ2-7
clone_size: NA
d_call: NA
cdr3_nt: TGCGCCAGCAGACCCACCTGGACGGAAAAATACGAGCAGTACTTC
cdr3_aa: CASRPTWTEKYEQYF

v_call: TRBV9
j_call: TRBJ1-1
clone_size: NA
d_call: NA
cdr3_nt: TGTGCCAGCAGTTACACCGGACAGATGAACACTGAAGCTTTCTTT
cdr3_aa: CASSYTGQMNTEAFF

v_call: TRBV7-9
j_call: TRBJ1-1
clone_size: many
d_call: TRBD1
cdr3_nt: TGTGCCAGCAGCTCGGGACAGTACACTGAAGCTTTCTTT
cdr3_aa: CASSSGQYTEAFF

v_call: TRBV7-9
j_call: TRBJ2-7
clone_size: many
d_call: TRBD2
cdr3_nt: TGTGCCAGCAGCTTATCCGGGGGGTCCCCCTACGAGCAGTACTTC
cdr3_aa: CASSLSGGSPYEQYF

v_call: TRBV6-2/TRBV6-3
j_call: TRBJ2-7
clone_size: few
d_call: TRBD2
cdr3_nt: TGTGCCAGCAGTTACGCTTCGCCTAGCGGGGGGCTTACCTACGAGCAGTACTTC
cdr3_aa: CASSYASPSGGLTYEQYF

v_call: TRBV7-6
j_call: TRBJ2-7
clone_size: many
d_call: TRBD2
cdr3_nt: TGTGCCAGCAGCTTAGGTCAAGGCGGGAGCGAGCAGTACTTC
cdr3_aa: CASSLGQGGSEQYF

v_call: TRBV2
j_call: TRBJ2-1
clone_size: few
d_call: NA
cdr3_nt: TGTGCCAGCAGTGAAAGGGTTGAGGCTTTCGGGAATGAGCAGTTCTTC
cdr3_aa: CASSERVEAFGNEQFF

v_call: TRBV29-1
j_call: TRBJ2-7
clone_size: many
d_call: NA
cdr3_nt: TGCAGCGTTCGACCCTCCTCCACAGGAGGGCAGTACTTC
cdr3_aa: CSVRPSSTGGQYF

v_call: TRBV6-1
j_call: TRBJ2-7
clone_size: many
d_call: NA
cdr3_nt: TGTGCCAGCAGCCCGGACACGGAGGGCTACGAGCAGTACTTC
cdr3_aa: CASSPDTEGYEQYF

v_call: TRBV5-4
j_call: TRBJ1-3
clone_size: NA
d_call: TRBD1
cdr3_nt: TGTGCCAGCAGCTTGGGGGGACAGTCTAGCTCTGGAAACACCATATATTTT
cdr3_aa: CASSLGGQSSSGNTIYF

v_call: TRBV30
j_call: TRBJ2-1
clone_size: many
d_call: NA
cdr3_nt: TGTGCCTTAACCATTTACAATGAGCAGTTCTTC
cdr3_aa: CALTIYNEQFF

v_call: TRBV12-3/TRBV12-4
j_call: TRBJ1-3
clone_size: few
d_call: NA
cdr3_nt: TGTGCCAGCAGCCCCTTTCTTGAGGCTTCCTCTGGAAACACCATATATTTT
cdr3_aa: CASSPFLEASSGNTIYF

v_call: TRBV7-7
j_call: TRBJ2-7
clone_size: few
d_call: NA
cdr3_nt: TGTGCTAGCAGCTTAGAGGCCACCGGCGAGCAGTACTTC
cdr3_aa: CASSLEATGEQYF

v_call: TRBV29-1
j_call: TRBJ2-7
clone_size: NA
d_call: TRBD2
cdr3_nt: TGCAGCGTGTCGGCGGGAGGGAACTACGAGCAGTACTTC
cdr3_aa: CSVSAGGNYEQYF

v_call: TRBV5-6
j_call: TRBJ2-6
clone_size: NA
d_call: NA
cdr3_nt: TGTGCCAGCAGCTTCCGGGATGCTGGGGCCAACGTCCTGACTTTC
cdr3_aa: CASSFRDAGANVLTF

v_call: TRBV6-1
j_call: TRBJ1-2
clone_size: NA
d_call: TRBD1
cdr3_nt: TGTGCCAGCAGTGATTTGGGACAGCCAAACTATGGCTACACCTTC
cdr3_aa: CASSDLGQPNYGYTF

v_call: TRBV7-9
j_call: TRBJ2-3
clone_size: many
d_call: NA
cdr3_nt: TGTGCCAGCGACAAGGGACCTAGCACAGATACGCAGTATTTT
cdr3_aa: CASDKGPSTDTQYF

v_call: TRBV10-3
j_call: TRBJ2-2
clone_size: many
d_call: TRBD1
cdr3_nt: TGTGCCATCAGTGGGGGACAGGCGGACACCGGGGAGCTGTTTTTT
cdr3_aa: CAISGGQADTGELFF